This TCR beta chain was sequenced in a study of immune evolution from preneoplasia to lung adenocarcinoma. Repertoires were generated with immunoSEQ multiplex PCR, while TCRdb's copy carries only in-frame clones and drops some. Altogether more than 6,000 clones are present, more than 70% being singletons, with the ten largest covering approximately 12%. As to this clone: Other DNA sequences in this sample translate to the same CDR3.

With 2 bases removed from V and 9 bases from J, the gap between germline ends came to 16 bases. There are 14 residues in the CDR3. The germline CDR1 and CDR2 sequences are MNHEY and SVGAGI. The chain couples TRBV6-5 to TRBJ2-5, with a tentative D call TRBD2 (6 bases). The source material was FFPE minimally invasive lung adenocarcinoma tissue. The source of this sequence is a person aged 70 to 85 with lung adenocarcinoma. For the CDR3, the DNA is TGTGCCAGCAGTTACGAAGCGAGGTCGGGGGCCCAGTACTTC. The encoded protein is CASSYEARSGAQYF.